Sequencing of this T cell receptor beta chain was carried out in a study of control samples from healthy donors and cancer patients. This clone was recorded once. The V end lost 4 bases, the J end lost 1 base, and 14 bases lay between the germline ends. CDR1 is MNHNS and CDR2 is SASEGT in the germline V gene. There are 16 residues in the CDR3. Using immunoSEQ multiplex PCR, the repertoire was profiled, and TCRdb retains in-frame clones only, with some absent. The sample has roughly 80,000 clones, roughly 90% seen once; the top ten hold 5.5%. The sequence came from a man aged 50-59 years in good health. This chain connects TRBV6-1 to TRBJ1-5; D is unclear. Sequenced: blood. DNA of the CDR3: TGTGCCAGCAGTGTCGGGTTTACCGGGAGCAATCAGCCCCAGCATTTT. Translating it yields CASSVGFTGSNQPQHF.